This entry features one T cell receptor (beta chain) sequence. In the original workflow: It was from reference gene primer amplification that nucleated cell counts were estimated. Assay used: immunoSEQ multiplex PCR; TCRdb lists only in-frame clones, some missing. Clonal size and the V and J genes are those of that table, whereas D and trimming came from the DNA. This sample has 130,000 or so clones, with about four fifths found just once. This sample is part of a study of blood T cell repertoires in COVID-19. About the research overall: Sites in the United States, Italy and Spain provided acute and convalescent COVID-19 samples. PBMCs, B-cell-depleted T cells, or T cells provided the cDNA or gDNA that made up the material.

V lost 0 bases, J lost 5 bases, and 15 bases lay in between. CDR3 length: 15 amino acids. Germline assignment: CDR1 SGHKS and CDR2 YYEKEE (reference sequence). This chain uses TRBV5-5 with TRBJ2-7; tentative D call: TRBD1 (6 bases). The sequencing input was peripheral blood. The receptor's source is a woman aged 55-70 years with active or convalescent COVID-19. The CDR3 coding sequence is TGTGCCAGCAGCTTGGTCGGGCAGGGGTCCCACGAGCAGTACGTC. This encodes CASSLVGQGSHEQYV.